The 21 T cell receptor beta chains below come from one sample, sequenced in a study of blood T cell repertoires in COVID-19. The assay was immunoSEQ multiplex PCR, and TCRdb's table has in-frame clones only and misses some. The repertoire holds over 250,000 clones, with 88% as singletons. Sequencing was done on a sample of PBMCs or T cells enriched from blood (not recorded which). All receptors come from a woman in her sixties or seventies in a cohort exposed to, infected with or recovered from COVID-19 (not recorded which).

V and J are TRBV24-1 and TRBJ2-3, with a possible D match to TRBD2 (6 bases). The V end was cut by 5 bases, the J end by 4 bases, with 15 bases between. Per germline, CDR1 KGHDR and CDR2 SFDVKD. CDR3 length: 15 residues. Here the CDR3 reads CATSGDSRGADTQYF. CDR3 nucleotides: TGTGCCACCAGTGGGGACTCCCGTGGTGCAGATACGCAGTATTTT.

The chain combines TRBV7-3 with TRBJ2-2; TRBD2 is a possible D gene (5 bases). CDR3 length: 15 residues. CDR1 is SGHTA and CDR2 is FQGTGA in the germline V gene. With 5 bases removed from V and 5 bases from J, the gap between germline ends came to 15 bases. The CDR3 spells CASSPEGFRTGELFF. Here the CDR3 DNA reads TGTGCCAGCAGCCCCGAGGGTTTTCGGACCGGGGAGCTGTTTTTT.

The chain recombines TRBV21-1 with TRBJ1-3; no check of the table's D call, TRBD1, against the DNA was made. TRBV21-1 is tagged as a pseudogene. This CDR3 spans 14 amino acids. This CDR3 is CASSGPCSGNTIYF. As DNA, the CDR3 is TGTGCCAGCAGCGGCCCATGCTCTGGAAACACCATATATTTT.

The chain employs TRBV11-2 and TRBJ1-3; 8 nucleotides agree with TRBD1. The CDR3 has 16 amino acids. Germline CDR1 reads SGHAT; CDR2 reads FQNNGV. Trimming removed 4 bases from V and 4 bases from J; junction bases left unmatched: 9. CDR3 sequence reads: CASSSELTGDGNTIYF. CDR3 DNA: TGTGCCAGCAGCTCCGAGCTGACAGGGGACGGAAACACCATATATTTT.

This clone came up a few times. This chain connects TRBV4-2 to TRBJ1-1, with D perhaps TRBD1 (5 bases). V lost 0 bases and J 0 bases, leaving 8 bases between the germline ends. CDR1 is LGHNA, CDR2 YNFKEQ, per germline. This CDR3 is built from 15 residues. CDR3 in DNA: TGTGCCAGCAGCCAAGAATCCAGGGTGAACACTGAAGCTTTCTTT. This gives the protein CASSQESRVNTEAFF.

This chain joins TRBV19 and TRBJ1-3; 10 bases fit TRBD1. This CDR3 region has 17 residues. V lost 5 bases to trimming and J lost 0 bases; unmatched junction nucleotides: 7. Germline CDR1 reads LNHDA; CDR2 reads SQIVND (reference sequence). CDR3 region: CASSLRDRGSSGNTIYF. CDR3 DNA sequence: TGTGCCAGTAGTCTCCGGGACAGGGGCTCCTCTGGAAACACCATATATTTT. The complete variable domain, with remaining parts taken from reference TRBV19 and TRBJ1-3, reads DGGITQSPKYLFRKEGQNVTLSCEQNLNHDAMYWYRQDPGQGLRLIYYSQIVNDFQKGDIAEGYSVSREKKESFPLTVTSAQKNPTAFYLCASSLRDRGSSGNTIYFGEGSWLTVV.

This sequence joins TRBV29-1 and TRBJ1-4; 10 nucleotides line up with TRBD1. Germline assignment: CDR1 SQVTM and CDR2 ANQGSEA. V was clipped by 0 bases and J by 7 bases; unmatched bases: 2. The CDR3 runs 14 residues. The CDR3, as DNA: TGCAGCGTTGAAGAACGGACAGGGGGTGAAAAACTGTTTTTT. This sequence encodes CSVEERTGGEKLFF.

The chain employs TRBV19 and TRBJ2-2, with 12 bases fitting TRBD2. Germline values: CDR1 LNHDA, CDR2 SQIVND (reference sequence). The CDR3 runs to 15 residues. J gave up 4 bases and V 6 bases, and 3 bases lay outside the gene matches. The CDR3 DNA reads TGTGCCAGTAGAGCTAGCGGGAGGGGCACCGGGGAGCTGTTTTTT. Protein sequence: CASRASGRGTGELFF.

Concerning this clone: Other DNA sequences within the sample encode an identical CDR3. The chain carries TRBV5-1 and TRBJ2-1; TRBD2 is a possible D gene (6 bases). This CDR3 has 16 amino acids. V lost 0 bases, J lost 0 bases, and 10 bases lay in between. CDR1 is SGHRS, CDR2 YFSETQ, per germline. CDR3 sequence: CASSLGGSGSYNEQFF. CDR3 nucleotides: TGCGCCAGCAGCTTGGGGGGTAGCGGCTCCTACAATGAGCAGTTCTTC. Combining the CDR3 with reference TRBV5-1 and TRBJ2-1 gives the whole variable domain KAGVTQTPRYLIKTRGQQVTLSCSPISGHRSVSWYQQTPGQGLQFLFEYFSETQRNKGNFPGRFSGRQFSNSRSEMNVSTLELGDSALYLCASSLGGSGSYNEQFFGPGTRLTVL.

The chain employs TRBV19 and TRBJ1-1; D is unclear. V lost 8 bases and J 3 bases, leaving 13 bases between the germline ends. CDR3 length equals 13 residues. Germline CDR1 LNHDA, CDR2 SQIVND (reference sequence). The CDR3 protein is CASSLDFYTEAFF. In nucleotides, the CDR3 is TGTGCCAGTTCTCTCGACTTCTACACTGAAGCTTTCTTT.

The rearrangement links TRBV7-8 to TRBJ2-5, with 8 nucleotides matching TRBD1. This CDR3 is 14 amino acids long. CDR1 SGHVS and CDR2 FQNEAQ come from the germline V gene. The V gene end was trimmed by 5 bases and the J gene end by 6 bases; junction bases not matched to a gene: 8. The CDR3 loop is CASSAQGDWKTQYF. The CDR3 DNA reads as TGTGCCAGCAGCGCACAGGGGGACTGGAAGACCCAGTACTTC.

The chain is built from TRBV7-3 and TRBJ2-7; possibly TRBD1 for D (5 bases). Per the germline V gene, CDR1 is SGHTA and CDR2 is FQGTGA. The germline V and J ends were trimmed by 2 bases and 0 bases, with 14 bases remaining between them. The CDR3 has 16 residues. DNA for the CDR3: TGTGCCAGCAGCTTATACACACCAGGGTGCTCCTACGAGCAGTACTTC. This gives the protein CASSLYTPGCSYEQYF.

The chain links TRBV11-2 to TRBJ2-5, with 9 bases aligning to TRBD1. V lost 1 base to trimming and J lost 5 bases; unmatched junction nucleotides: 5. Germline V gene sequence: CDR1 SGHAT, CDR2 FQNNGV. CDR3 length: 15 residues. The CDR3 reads CASSLAGQGVETQYF. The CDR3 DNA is TGTGCCAGCAGCTTAGCGGGACAGGGTGTGGAGACCCAGTACTTC.

The CDR3 region is CASSPQVGASYNEQFF. DNA for the CDR3: TGTGCCAGCAGCCCTCAAGTAGGGGCCTCCTACAATGAGCAGTTCTTC. V usage is TRBV7-3 and J usage is TRBJ2-1; D may be TRBD1 (5 bases). Trimming pared 5 bases from V and 0 bases from J, leaving 14 bases between. The CDR3 loop spans 16 amino acids. The germline V gene has CDR1 SGHTA and CDR2 FQGTGA. The whole variable domain, filled in from reference TRBV7-3 and TRBJ2-1, reads GAGVSQTPSNKVTEKGKYVELRCDPISGHTALYWYRQSLGQGPEFLIYFQGTGAADDSGLPNDRFFAVRPEGSVSTLKIQRTERGDSAVYLCASSPQVGASYNEQFFGPGTRLTVL.

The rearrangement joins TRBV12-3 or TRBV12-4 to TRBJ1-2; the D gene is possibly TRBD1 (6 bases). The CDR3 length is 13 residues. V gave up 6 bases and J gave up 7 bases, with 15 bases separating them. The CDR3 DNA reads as TGTGCCAGCAGCGCTACAGGGATGGGTGGCTACACCTTC. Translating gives CASSATGMGGYTF.

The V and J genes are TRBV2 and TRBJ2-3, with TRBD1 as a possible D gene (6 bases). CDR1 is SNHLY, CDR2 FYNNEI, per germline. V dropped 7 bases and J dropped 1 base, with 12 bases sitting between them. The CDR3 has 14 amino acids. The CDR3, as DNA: TGTGCCAGCAAAACAGGGCCCGGCACAGATACGCAGTATTTT. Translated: CASKTGPGTDTQYF.

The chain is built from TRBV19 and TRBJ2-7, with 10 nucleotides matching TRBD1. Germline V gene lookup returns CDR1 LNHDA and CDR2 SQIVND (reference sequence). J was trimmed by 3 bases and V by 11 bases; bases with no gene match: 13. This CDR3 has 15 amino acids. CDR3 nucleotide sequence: TGTGCCTCAACCTCCGGGACAGGGGCTTTCTACGAGCAGTACTTC. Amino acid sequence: CASTSGTGAFYEQYF.

CDR3 in DNA: TGTGCCAGCAGCCAGAGGGGGGGTTACGGCTACGAGCAGTACTTC. Its translation: CASSQRGGYGYEQYF. The chain recombines TRBV14 with TRBJ2-7; possibly TRBD2 for D (7 bases). Trimming removed 3 bases from V and 3 bases from J, with 15 bases in between. This CDR3 comprises 15 residues. CDR1 is SGHDN and CDR2 is FVKESK in the germline V gene.

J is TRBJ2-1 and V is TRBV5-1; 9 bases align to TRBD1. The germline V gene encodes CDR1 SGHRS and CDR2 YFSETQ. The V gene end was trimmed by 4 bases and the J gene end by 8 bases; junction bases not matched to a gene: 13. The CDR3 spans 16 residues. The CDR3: CASSGGTGKLQDEQFF. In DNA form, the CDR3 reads TGCGCCAGCAGCGGGGGGACAGGGAAACTCCAGGATGAGCAGTTCTTC.

The CDR3 DNA follows: TGTGCCAGCCGGACAGGGCCGGGGTCGGAAGCTTTCTTT. Translation gives CASRTGPGSEAFF. This sequence joins TRBV2 and TRBJ1-1, with 8 bases that match TRBD1. CDR3 size: 13 residues. V lost 8 bases to trimming and J lost 8 bases; unmatched junction nucleotides: 10. The germline V gene encodes CDR1 SNHLY and CDR2 FYNNEI. The full variable domain, with the rest looked up from reference TRBV2 and TRBJ1-1, is EPEVTQTPSHQVTQMGQEVILRCVPISNHLYFYWYRQILGQKVEFLVSFYNNEISEKSEIFDDQFSVERPDGSNFTLKIRSTKLEDSAMYFCASRTGPGSEAFFGQGTRLTVV.

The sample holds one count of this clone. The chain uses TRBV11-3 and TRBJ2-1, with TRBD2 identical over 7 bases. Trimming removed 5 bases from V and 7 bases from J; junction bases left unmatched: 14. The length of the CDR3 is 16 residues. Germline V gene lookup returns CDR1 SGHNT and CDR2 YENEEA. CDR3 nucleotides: TGTGCCAGCAGCACCACCCTAGCGGCAGCGTTGAATGAGCAGTTCTTC. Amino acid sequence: CASSTTLAAALNEQFF.